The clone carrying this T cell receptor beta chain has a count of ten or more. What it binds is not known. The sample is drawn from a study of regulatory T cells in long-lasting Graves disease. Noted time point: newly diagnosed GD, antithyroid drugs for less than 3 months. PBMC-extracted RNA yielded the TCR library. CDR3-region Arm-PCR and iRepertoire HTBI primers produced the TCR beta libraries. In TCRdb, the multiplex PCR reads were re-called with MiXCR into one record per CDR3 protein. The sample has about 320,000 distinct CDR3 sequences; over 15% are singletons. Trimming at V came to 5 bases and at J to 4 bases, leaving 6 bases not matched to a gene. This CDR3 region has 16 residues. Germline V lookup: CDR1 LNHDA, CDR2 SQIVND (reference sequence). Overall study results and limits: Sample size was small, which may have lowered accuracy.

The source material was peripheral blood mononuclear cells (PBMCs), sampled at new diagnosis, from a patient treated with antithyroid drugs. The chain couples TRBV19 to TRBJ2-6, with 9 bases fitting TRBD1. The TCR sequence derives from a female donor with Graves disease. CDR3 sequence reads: CASSPGQGNGANVLTF. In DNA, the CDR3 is TGTGCCAGTAGTCCGGGACAGGGTAACGGGGCCAACGTCCTGACTTTC.